The TCR beta chain described here comes from a study of T cells after yellow fever vaccination. Across the whole study: Any fraction with a low cell number was prepared using SMART-Seq v4 Ultra Low Input.

Study-level points and caveats: The secondary response was weaker but peaked faster, day 5 versus 15. From the bulk population, abundant clonotypes could contaminate and appear within FACS-sorted repertoires. The booster response re-showed most primary clones: 95% to 96% CD4, more than 80% CD8.

TCRdb processed the 5' RACE reads anew with MiXCR; each CDR3 protein has one entry. The sample carries around 350,000 distinct CDR3 sequences, under 7.5% recorded once. This CDR3 has 17 amino acids. Germline assignment: CDR1 MNHEY and CDR2 SVGAGI. Trimming removed 0 bases from V and 2 bases from J; junction bases left unmatched: 4. This clonotype was counted a few times. Its specificity is unknown. The receptor's source is a man aged 30 to 45 who received the YFV17D yellow fever vaccine. Material: PBMCs, obtained 5 days after the yellow fever booster vaccination. This chain joins TRBV6-5 and TRBJ2-3; 11 bases agree with TRBD2. CDR3 in DNA: TGTGCCAGCAGTTACTCTAGCGGGAGGGCCGACACAGATACGCAGTATTTT. It yields the protein CASSYSSGRADTDTQYF.